This record looks at one T cell receptor (beta chain) sequence and its context. Its antigen remains unknown. V lost 4 bases and J lost 4; bases outside the gene matches: 10. Per germline, CDR1 MDHEN and CDR2 SYDVKM. This CDR3 region has 16 residues. These data originate in a study of blood T cells in healthy people across ages. On the study more broadly: The template switching approach captured approximately one barcoded beta molecule for every two T cells. Study-wide points: Comparison with aged donors showed that long-lived donors had more naive CD4+ cells and higher diversity.

The second PCR ran about 6 to 11 cycles with a sample-barcoded 5' primer and J-beta primers. Each cDNA molecule received a tag from a template-switch adaptor that had 12 random nucleotides. TCRdb fed the 5' RACE reads into MiXCR, producing one record per CDR3 protein. The sample includes about 620,000 distinct CDR3 sequences, roughly half of them seen just once. The source material was blood. V is TRBV28 and J is TRBJ2-5; 9 nucleotides match TRBD1. This clonotype was sampled from a woman older than 75 in good health. CDR3 residues: CASSSTRQGVRETQYF. In nucleotides, the CDR3 is TGTGCCAGCAGTTCGACCCGACAGGGGGTTAGAGAGACCCAGTACTTC.